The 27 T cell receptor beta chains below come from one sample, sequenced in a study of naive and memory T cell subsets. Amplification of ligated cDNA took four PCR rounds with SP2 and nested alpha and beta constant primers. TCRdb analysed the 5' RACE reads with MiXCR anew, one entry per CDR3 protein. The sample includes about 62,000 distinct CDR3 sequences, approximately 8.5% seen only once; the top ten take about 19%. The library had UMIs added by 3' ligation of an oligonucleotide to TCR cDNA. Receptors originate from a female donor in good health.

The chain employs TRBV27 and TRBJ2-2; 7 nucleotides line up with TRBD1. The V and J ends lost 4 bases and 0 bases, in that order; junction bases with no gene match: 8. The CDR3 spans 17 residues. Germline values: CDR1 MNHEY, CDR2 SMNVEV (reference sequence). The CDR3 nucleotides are TGTGCCAGCAGTTACTCCCAGCAGGGGGCGAACACCGGGGAGCTGTTTTTT. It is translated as CASSYSQQGANTGELFF.

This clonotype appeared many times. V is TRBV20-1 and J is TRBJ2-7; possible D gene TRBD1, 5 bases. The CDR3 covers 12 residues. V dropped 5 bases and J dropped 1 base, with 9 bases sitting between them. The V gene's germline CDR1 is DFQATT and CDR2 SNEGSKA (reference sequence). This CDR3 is CSAADRSYEQYF. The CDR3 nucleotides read TGCAGTGCTGCTGACAGATCCTACGAGCAGTACTTC.

The CDR3 is CASSFSLGAANEQFF. In DNA form, the CDR3 reads TGTGCCAGCAGCTTTAGTCTGGGGGCGGCGAATGAGCAGTTCTTC. The V call is TRBV11-2, the J call TRBJ2-1, with D possibly matching TRBD1 (6 bases). Germline V gives CDR1 SGHAT, CDR2 FQNNGV. The germline V and J ends were trimmed by 3 bases and 7 bases, with 16 bases remaining between them. The CDR3 has 15 residues. The full variable domain, with the rest looked up from reference TRBV11-2 and TRBJ2-1, is EAGVAQSPRYKIIEKRQSVAFWCNPISGHATLYWYQQILGQGPKLLIQFQNNGVVDDSQLPKDRFSAERLKGVDSTLKIQPAKLEDSAVYLCASSFSLGAANEQFFGPGTRLTVL.

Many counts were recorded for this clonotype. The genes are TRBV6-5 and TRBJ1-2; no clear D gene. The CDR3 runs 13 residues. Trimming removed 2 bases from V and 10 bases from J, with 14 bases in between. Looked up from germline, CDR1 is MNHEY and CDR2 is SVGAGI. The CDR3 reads CASSYDRQKPYTF. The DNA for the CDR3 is TGTGCCAGCAGTTACGATCGCCAGAAACCCTACACCTTC.

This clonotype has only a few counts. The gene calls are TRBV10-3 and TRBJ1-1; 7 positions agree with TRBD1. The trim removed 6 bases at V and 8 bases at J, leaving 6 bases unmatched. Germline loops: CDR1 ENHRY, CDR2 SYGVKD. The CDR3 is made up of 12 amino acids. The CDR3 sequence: CAISDRAKEAFF. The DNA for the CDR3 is TGTGCCATCAGCGACAGGGCGAAAGAAGCTTTCTTT.

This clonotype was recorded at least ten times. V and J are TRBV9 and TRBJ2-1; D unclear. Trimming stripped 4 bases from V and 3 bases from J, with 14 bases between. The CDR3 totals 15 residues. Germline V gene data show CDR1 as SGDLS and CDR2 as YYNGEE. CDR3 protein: CASSPNVGFYNEQFF. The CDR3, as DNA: TGTGCCAGCAGCCCAAACGTGGGCTTCTACAATGAGCAGTTCTTC.

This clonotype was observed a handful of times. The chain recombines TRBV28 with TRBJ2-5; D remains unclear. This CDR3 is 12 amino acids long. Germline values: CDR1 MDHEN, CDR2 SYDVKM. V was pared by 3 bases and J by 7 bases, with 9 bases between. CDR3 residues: CASSFESGTQYF. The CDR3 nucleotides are TGTGCCAGCAGTTTTGAGTCGGGGACCCAGTACTTC.

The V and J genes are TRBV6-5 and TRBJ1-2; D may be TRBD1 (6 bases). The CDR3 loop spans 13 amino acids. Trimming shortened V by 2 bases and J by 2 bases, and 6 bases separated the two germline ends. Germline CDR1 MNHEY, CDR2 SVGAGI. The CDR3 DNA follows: TGTGCCAGCAGTTACGGACAGAACTATGGCTACACCTTC. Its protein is CASSYGQNYGYTF.

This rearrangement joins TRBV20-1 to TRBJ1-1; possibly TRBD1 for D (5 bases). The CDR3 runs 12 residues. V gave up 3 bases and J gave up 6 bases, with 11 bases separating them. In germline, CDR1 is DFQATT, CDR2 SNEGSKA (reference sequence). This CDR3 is CSARGDWAEAFF. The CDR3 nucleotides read TGCAGTGCTAGGGGGGATTGGGCTGAAGCTTTCTTT.

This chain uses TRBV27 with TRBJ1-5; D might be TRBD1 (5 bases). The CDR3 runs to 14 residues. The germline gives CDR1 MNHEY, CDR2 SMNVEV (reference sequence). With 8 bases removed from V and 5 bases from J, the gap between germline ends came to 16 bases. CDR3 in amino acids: CASPDRGKDQPQHF. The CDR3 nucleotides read TGTGCCAGCCCCGACCGGGGCAAAGATCAGCCCCAGCATTTT.

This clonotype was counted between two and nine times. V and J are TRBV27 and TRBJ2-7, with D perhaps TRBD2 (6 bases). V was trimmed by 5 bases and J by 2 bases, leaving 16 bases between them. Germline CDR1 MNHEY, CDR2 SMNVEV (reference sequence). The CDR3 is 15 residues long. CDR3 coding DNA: TGTGCCAGCAGTCTCGCGGGGCGGCTTGCCTACGAGCAGTACTTC. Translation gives CASSLAGRLAYEQYF.

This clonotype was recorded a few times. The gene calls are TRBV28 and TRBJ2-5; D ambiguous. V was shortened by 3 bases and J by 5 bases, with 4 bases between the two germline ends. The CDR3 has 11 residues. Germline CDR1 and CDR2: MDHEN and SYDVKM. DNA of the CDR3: TGTGCCAGCAGTTTTTTCGAGACCCAGTACTTC. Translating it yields CASSFFETQYF.

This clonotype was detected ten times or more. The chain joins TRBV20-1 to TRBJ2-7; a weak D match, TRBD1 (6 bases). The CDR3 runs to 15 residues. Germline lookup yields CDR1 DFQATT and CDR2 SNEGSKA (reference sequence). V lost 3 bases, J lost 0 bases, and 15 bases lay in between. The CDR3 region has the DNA TGCAGTGCTAGGGGGGCAGGCCCCAGCTCCTACGAGCAGTACTTC. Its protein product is CSARGAGPSSYEQYF.

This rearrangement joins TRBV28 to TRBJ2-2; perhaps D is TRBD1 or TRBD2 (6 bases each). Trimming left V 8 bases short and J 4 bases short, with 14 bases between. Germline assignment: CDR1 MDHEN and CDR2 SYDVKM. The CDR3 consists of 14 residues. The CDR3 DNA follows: TGTGCCAGCCAACAGGGAGGCGGCACCGGGGAGCTGTTTTTT. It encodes CASQQGGGTGELFF.

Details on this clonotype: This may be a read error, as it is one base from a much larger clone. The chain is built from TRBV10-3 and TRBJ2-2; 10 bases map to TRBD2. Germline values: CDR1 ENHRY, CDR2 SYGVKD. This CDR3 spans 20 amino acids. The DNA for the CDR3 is TGTGCCATCAGTGAGACTGGAGGACTAGCGGCCGGCCGGAACACCGGGGAGCTGCTTTTT. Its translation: CAISETGGLAAGRNTGELLF.

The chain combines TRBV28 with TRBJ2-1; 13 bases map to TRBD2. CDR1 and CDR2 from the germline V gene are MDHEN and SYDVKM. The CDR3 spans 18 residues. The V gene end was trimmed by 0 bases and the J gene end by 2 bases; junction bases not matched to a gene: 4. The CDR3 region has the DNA TGTGCCAGCAGTTTATGGGGGACTAGCGGGAAGACCTACAATGAGCAGTTCTTC. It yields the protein CASSLWGTSGKTYNEQFF.

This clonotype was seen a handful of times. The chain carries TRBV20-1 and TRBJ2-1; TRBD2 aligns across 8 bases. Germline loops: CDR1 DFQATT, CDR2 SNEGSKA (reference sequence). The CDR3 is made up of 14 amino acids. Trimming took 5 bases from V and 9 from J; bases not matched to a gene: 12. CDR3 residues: CSAQNPGGSGEQFF. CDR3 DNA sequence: TGCAGTGCTCAAAATCCGGGAGGGAGCGGTGAGCAGTTCTTC.

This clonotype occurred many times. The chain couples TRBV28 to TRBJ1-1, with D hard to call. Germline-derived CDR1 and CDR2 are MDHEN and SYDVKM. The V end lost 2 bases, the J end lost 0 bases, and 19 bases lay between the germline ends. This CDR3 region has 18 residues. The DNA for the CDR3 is TGTGCCAGCAGTTTAATCGACGGCACCCGGGCAATGAACACTGAAGCTTTCTTT. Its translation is CASSLIDGTRAMNTEAFF.

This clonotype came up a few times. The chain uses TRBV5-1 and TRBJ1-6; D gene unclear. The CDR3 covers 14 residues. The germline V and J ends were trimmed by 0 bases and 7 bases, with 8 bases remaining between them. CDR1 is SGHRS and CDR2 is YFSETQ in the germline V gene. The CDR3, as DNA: TGCGCCAGCAGCTTGGCCCTACAGAATTCACCCCTCCACTTT. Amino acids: CASSLALQNSPLHF.

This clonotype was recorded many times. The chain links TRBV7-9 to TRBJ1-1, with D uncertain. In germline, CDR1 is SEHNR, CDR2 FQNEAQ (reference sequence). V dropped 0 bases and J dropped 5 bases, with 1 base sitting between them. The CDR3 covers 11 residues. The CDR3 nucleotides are TGTGCCAGCAGCTTAGCAACTGAAGCTTTCTTT. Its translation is CASSLATEAFF.

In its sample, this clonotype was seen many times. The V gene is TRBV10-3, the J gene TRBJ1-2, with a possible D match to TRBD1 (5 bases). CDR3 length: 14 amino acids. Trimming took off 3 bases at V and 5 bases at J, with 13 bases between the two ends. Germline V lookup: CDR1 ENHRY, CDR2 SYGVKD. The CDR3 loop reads CAISDKAGKYGYTF. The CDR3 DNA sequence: TGTGCCATCAGTGATAAGGCAGGGAAGTATGGCTACACCTTC.

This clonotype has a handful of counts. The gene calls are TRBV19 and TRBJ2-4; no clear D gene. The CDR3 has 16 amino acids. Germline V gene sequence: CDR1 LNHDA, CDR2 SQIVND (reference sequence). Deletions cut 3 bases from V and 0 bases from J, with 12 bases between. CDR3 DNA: TGTGCCAGTAGTATGCATCGGACCGAAGCCAAAAACATTCAGTACTTC. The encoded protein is CASSMHRTEAKNIQYF.

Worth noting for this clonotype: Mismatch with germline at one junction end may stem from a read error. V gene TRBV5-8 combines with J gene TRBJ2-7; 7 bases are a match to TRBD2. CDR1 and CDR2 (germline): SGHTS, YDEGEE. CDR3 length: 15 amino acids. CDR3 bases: TGCGCCAGCAGCCAACTACTCGGGAGGTCGTACGAGCAGTACTTC. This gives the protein CASSQLLGRSYEQYF. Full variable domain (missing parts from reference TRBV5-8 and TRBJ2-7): EAGVTQSPTHLIKTRGQQATLRCSPISGHTSVYWYQQALGLGLQFLLWYDEGEERNRGNFPPRFSGRQFPNYSSELNVNALELEDSALYLCASSQLLGRSYEQYFGPGTRLTVT.

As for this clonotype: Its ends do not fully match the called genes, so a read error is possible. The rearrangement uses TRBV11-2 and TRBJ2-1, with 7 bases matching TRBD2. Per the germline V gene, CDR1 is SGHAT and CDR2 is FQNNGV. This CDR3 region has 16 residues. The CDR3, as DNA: TGTGTCAGCAGCCCGGCGGCTAGCGGCTACTACAATGAGCAGTTCTTC. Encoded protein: CVSSPAASGYYNEQFF.

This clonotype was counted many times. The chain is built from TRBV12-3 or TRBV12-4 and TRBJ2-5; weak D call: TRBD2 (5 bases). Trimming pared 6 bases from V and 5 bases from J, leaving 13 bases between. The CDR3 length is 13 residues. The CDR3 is CASSLSGKETQYF. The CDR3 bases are TGTGCCAGCAGCCTTTCGGGGAAGGAGACCCAGTACTTC.

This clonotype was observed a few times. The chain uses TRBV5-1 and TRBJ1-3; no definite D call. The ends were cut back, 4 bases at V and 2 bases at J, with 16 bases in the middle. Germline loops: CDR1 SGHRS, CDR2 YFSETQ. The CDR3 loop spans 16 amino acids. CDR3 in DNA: TGCGCCAGCAGCCCTACCTTGAGGGTAACTGGAAACACCATATATTTT. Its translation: CASSPTLRVTGNTIYF.

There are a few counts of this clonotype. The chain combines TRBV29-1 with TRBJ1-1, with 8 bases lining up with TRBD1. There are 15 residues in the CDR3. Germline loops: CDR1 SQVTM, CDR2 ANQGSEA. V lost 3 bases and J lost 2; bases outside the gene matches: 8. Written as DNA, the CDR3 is TGCAGCGTTGAGGGCTTTCAGGGGGCAAACACTGAAGCTTTCTTT. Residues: CSVEGFQGANTEAFF.